This T cell receptor (beta chain) was observed in a study of beta chain features in type 1 diabetes. As every portion of the isolated RNA was reverse transcribed, the sequencing read expressed TCRB transcripts. The table came from immunoSEQ multiplex PCR; TCRdb's copy has only in-frame clones and leaves some out. The table includes approximately 300,000 clones, around 10% detected once. Germline loops: CDR1 SQVTM, CDR2 ANQGSEA. Losses at the gene ends were 7 bases for V and 5 bases for J; bases not matched to a gene: 13. The CDR3 consists of 14 residues. The sequence was obtained from a woman aged 25 to 45 in good health. The V gene is TRBV29-1, the J gene TRBJ2-5, with TRBD1 matching over 7 bases. The sample taken for sequencing was naive CD4+ T cells from blood. The CDR3 loop reads CSATGTVGRETQYF. The DNA for the CDR3 is TGCAGCGCTACCGGGACAGTAGGTCGGGAGACCCAGTACTTC.